Each of the 31 T cell receptor beta chains below was sequenced from the same sample in a study of T cell repertoires in cytomegalovirus infection. One entry per CDR3 protein, called by TCRdb with MiXCR from the reads. Of 480,000 or so distinct CDR3 sequences listed, about 11% are singletons. Sequencing input: PBMCs. All receptors derive from a human donor in good health (CMV status not recorded). Some clones in this sample may be carry-over from other donors' samples.

This chain uses TRBV20-1 with TRBJ2-5; no clear D gene. The V gene lost 1 base and the J gene lost 5 bases, with 8 bases spanning the gap. The germline V gene has CDR1 DFQATT and CDR2 SNEGSKA (reference sequence). The CDR3 is made up of 12 amino acids. The CDR3 DNA sequence: TGCAGTGCTAGAGTGATGGGGGAGACCCAGTACTTC. Translated, it gives CSARVMGETQYF.

V gene TRBV6-1 combines with J gene TRBJ2-7; TRBD1 is a possible D gene (6 bases). The germline V gene has CDR1 MNHNS and CDR2 SASEGT. The CDR3 consists of 15 residues. With 5 bases removed from V and 3 bases from J, the gap between germline ends came to 17 bases. CDR3 DNA: TGTGCCAGCAGTAAGCCAGGGGCCCGGAGCTACGAGCAGTACTTC. Protein product: CASSKPGARSYEQYF.

A few counts support this clonotype. The rearrangement links TRBV5-1 to TRBJ2-4; D ambiguous. Trimming took off 0 bases at V and 1 base at J, with 11 bases between the two ends. Germline V gene sequence: CDR1 SGHRS, CDR2 YFSETQ. This CDR3 has 16 amino acids. Written as DNA, the CDR3 is TGCGCCAGCAGCTTGGAAGGGCCCACGGCCAAAAACATTCAGTACTTC. Translated: CASSLEGPTAKNIQYF. Together with reference TRBV5-1 and TRBJ2-4, the CDR3 gives the full variable domain: KAGVTQTPRYLIKTRGQQVTLSCSPISGHRSVSWYQQTPGQGLQFLFEYFSETQRNKGNFPGRFSGRQFSNSRSEMNVSTLELGDSALYLCASSLEGPTAKNIQYFGAGTRLSVL.

The CDR3: CAISEKAGRASAFF. CDR3 nucleotide sequence: TGTGCCATCAGTGAGAAGGCAGGAAGAGCGTCGGCTTTCTTT. The chain employs TRBV10-3 and TRBJ1-1, with D unclear. V lost 2 bases and J 11 bases, leaving 18 bases between the germline ends. Germline V CDR1 and CDR2: ENHRY, SYGVKD. This CDR3 has 14 amino acids.

This clonotype has at least ten counts. The V and J genes are TRBV20-1 and TRBJ1-5; D not resolved. The CDR3 is 14 residues long. Trimming removed 1 base from V and 7 bases from J, with 14 bases in between. Germline V gene data show CDR1 as DFQATT and CDR2 as SNEGSKA (reference sequence). CDR3 in DNA: TGCAGTGCTAGAGTGGCGCTGGTCGGACAGCCCCAGCATTTT. Its protein is CSARVALVGQPQHF.

The sample holds many counts of this clonotype. The rearrangement uses TRBV7-2 and TRBJ2-2; possibly TRBD2 for D (6 bases). V was trimmed by 5 bases and J by 3 bases, leaving 16 bases between them. This CDR3 is built from 16 residues. Germline CDR1 reads SGHTA; CDR2 reads FQGNSA. The CDR3 sequence: CASSPEGLPYTGELFF. The DNA of the CDR3 is TGTGCCAGCAGCCCGGAGGGGCTACCTTACACCGGGGAGCTGTTTTTT.

The chain links TRBV29-1 to TRBJ2-3; weak D call: TRBD1 (5 bases). Germline V CDR1 and CDR2: SQVTM, ANQGSEA. The length of the CDR3 is 16 residues. V lost 6 bases, J lost 1 base, and 20 bases lay in between. CDR3: CSVERTRVFGTDTQYF. CDR3 coding DNA: TGCAGCGTCGAAAGAACCAGGGTCTTTGGCACAGATACGCAGTATTTT.

The table lists this clonotype with many counts. This chain links TRBV4-2 with TRBJ2-7; D is unclear. This CDR3 contains 13 residues. CDR1 and CDR2 (germline): LGHNA, YNFKEQ. V was cut by 0 bases and J by 5 bases, with 8 bases left in between. CDR3 sequence (DNA): TGTGCCAGCAGCCAAGAAGGCGCGGACGAGCAGTACTTC. Protein: CASSQEGADEQYF.

This clonotype was recorded at least ten times. The V gene is TRBV7-6, the J gene TRBJ2-5, with 8 positions matching TRBD2. With 7 bases clipped from V and 4 bases from J, the junction kept 11 bases outside the gene matches. The CDR3 runs to 15 residues. Per germline, CDR1 SGHVS and CDR2 FNYEAQ. As DNA, the CDR3 is TGTGCCAGCACCCAGGGTAGCGGGATGGGAGAGACCCAGTACTTC. It is translated as CASTQGSGMGETQYF.

This clonotype occurred many times. This chain joins TRBV5-5 and TRBJ2-3; 7 bases align to TRBD2. This CDR3 region has 15 residues. Per the germline V gene, CDR1 is SGHKS and CDR2 is YYEKEE (reference sequence). The V and J ends lost 4 bases and 3 bases, in that order; junction bases with no gene match: 8. The DNA for the CDR3 is TGTGCCAGCAGCCCCCTCTCCGGGGGGACAGATACGCAGTATTTT. It encodes CASSPLSGGTDTQYF.

This clonotype was observed many times. The chain uses TRBV7-9 and TRBJ2-3; D gene unclear. Trimming left V 1 base short and J 0 bases short, with 14 bases between. Germline lookup yields CDR1 SEHNR and CDR2 FQNEAQ (reference sequence). This CDR3 spans 17 amino acids. The CDR3 DNA sequence: TGTGCCAGCAGCTTAGGGCAGAGGCTAACTAGCACAGATACGCAGTATTTT. This encodes CASSLGQRLTSTDTQYF.

This clonotype was detected ten times or more. This chain joins TRBV5-1 and TRBJ2-7; a possible D gene is TRBD1 (7 bases). CDR3 length equals 13 residues. Germline V CDR1 and CDR2: SGHRS, YFSETQ. V was clipped by 6 bases and J by 4 bases, with 14 bases between them. The CDR3 region is CASTWQGGYEQYF. CDR3 sequence (DNA): TGCGCCAGCACCTGGCAGGGGGGATACGAGCAGTACTTC.

The rearrangement uses TRBV7-9 and TRBJ2-2; either TRBD1 or TRBD2 may fit D (5 bases each). The CDR3 length is 17 residues. Trimming pared 5 bases from V and 0 bases from J, leaving 16 bases between. Germline CDR1 SEHNR, CDR2 FQNEAQ (reference sequence). CDR3 region: CASSLKGQGPNTGELFF. The CDR3, as DNA: TGTGCCAGCAGCCTGAAGGGCCAGGGACCGAACACCGGGGAGCTGTTTTTT.

This clonotype was seen at least ten times. This chain uses TRBV7-2 with TRBJ2-1; 7 bases are shared with TRBD2. V shed 0 bases, J shed 1 base, and the junction held 0 bases outside the gene matches. The length of the CDR3 is 15 residues. Germline V CDR1 and CDR2: SGHTA, FQGNSA. The CDR3 DNA follows: TGTGCCAGCAGCTTAGCAGCGGGATCCTACAATGAGCAGTTCTTC. The encoded protein is CASSLAAGSYNEQFF.

This clonotype was recorded at least ten times. The chain carries TRBV20-1 and TRBJ1-2, with TRBD1 matching 8 bases. The CDR3 loop spans 16 amino acids. Per germline, CDR1 DFQATT and CDR2 SNEGSKA (reference sequence). J was trimmed by 3 bases and V by 6 bases; bases with no gene match: 15. CDR3 nucleotides: TGCAGTGCCCCTTCCGCGGGACAGGTCTTTTACTATGGCTACACCTTC. Protein product: CSAPSAGQVFYYGYTF.

The J gene is TRBJ2-7, the V gene TRBV5-1; TRBD2 matches 8 bases. Trimming cost V 4 bases and J 0 bases; bases outside gene matches: 6. The V gene's germline CDR1 is SGHRS and CDR2 YFSETQ. CDR3 length: 15 residues. As DNA, the CDR3 is TGCGCCAGCAGCGACTTAGCGGGGACCTCCTACGAGCAGTACTTC. It encodes CASSDLAGTSYEQYF.

This clonotype was picked up a small number of times. The chain recombines TRBV4-2 with TRBJ2-7; 10 nucleotides align to TRBD1. CDR3 length: 17 amino acids. CDR1 and CDR2 (germline): LGHNA, YNFKEQ. V trimming: 3 bases; J trimming: 4 bases; junction bases outside the gene matches: 12. CDR3 nucleotide sequence: TGTGCCAGCAGCCAGGATCGGACAGGGGGTATGTCGTACGAGCAGTACTTC. Protein sequence: CASSQDRTGGMSYEQYF.

V and J are TRBV28 and TRBJ2-7; D is uncertain. V lost 4 bases, J lost 3 bases, and 13 bases lay in between. The CDR3 covers 14 residues. Germline V gives CDR1 MDHEN, CDR2 SYDVKM. The CDR3 here is CASSSKDFFYEQYF. The CDR3 coding sequence is TGTGCCAGCAGTTCAAAGGATTTCTTCTACGAGCAGTACTTC.

This clonotype occurred many times. V gene TRBV7-9 combines with J gene TRBJ2-7, with D possibly being TRBD1 or TRBD2 (5 bases each). Trimming stripped 4 bases from V and 5 bases from J, with 9 bases between. The CDR3 spans 12 residues. Germline V gene sequence: CDR1 SEHNR, CDR2 FQNEAQ (reference sequence). The CDR3 DNA is TGTGCCAGCAGCTCAGGGACGGACGAGCAGTACTTC. Amino acid sequence: CASSSGTDEQYF.

This chain uses TRBV18 with TRBJ2-7; 10 bases line up with TRBD1. Germline values: CDR1 KGHSH, CDR2 LQKENI. This CDR3 is built from 14 residues. The ends lost 3 bases at V and 7 bases at J; junction bases unmatched: 6. The CDR3 sequence: CASSPGTGENEQYF. In DNA form, the CDR3 reads TGTGCCAGCTCACCGGGGACAGGGGAAAATGAGCAGTACTTC.

Ten or more counts support this clonotype. This sequence joins TRBV5-5 and TRBJ1-5; 9 positions agree with TRBD1. Germline CDR1 is SGHKS and CDR2 is YYEKEE (reference sequence). The CDR3 totals 15 residues. V lost 1 base and J lost 5; bases outside the gene matches: 4. The DNA for the CDR3 is TGTGCCAGCAGCTTGCGACAGGGGGACCATCAGCCCCAGCATTTT. Translated: CASSLRQGDHQPQHF.

This clonotype was seen ten or more times. The rearrangement joins TRBV11-2 to TRBJ2-1, with 13 positions matching TRBD2. CDR3 length equals 15 residues. V shed 6 bases and J 7 bases; nucleotides not matched to a gene: 6. Germline values: CDR1 SGHAT, CDR2 FQNNGV. The chain's CDR3 is CASSTGTSGVNEQFF. CDR3 nucleotide sequence: TGTGCCAGCAGTACCGGGACTAGCGGGGTGAATGAGCAGTTCTTC.

In this sample, this clonotype turned up a few times. The chain recombines TRBV5-1 with TRBJ2-7, with TRBD1 matching 9 bases. Germline values: CDR1 SGHRS, CDR2 YFSETQ. The CDR3 length is 16 residues. V lost 0 bases and J lost 3; bases outside the gene matches: 7. Written as DNA, the CDR3 is TGCGCCAGCAGCTTGGGGCCGACAGGGGGGAACTACGAGCAGTACTTC. Protein product: CASSLGPTGGNYEQYF.

This clonotype showed up many times. The chain recombines TRBV28 with TRBJ1-5; D may be TRBD1 (6 bases). Germline assignment: CDR1 MDHEN and CDR2 SYDVKM. The germline V and J ends were trimmed by 7 bases and 0 bases, with 16 bases remaining between them. The CDR3 consists of 16 residues. CDR3 residues: CASTPASGASNQPQHF. The CDR3 bases are TGTGCCAGCACCCCGGCGTCAGGGGCTAGCAATCAGCCCCAGCATTTT.

V usage is TRBV19 and J usage is TRBJ1-5; perhaps TRBD1 as D (5 bases). Germline CDR1 LNHDA, CDR2 SQIVND (reference sequence). V dropped 5 bases and J dropped 0 bases, with 14 bases sitting between them. The CDR3 totals 16 residues. The chain's CDR3 is CASSWGSTDSNQPQHF. The CDR3 nucleotides read TGTGCCAGTAGTTGGGGGAGCACAGATAGCAATCAGCCCCAGCATTTT.

The chain combines TRBV15 with TRBJ2-3; maybe TRBD2 (5 bases). The CDR3 runs 14 residues. The germline CDR1 and CDR2 sequences are LNHNV and YYDKDF (reference sequence). Trimming removed 1 base at V and 2 bases at J, with 7 bases between. CDR3 region: CATSRAGTTDTQYF. The CDR3 bases are TGTGCCACCAGCAGAGCGGGAACCACAGATACGCAGTATTTT.

This chain uses TRBV5-1 with TRBJ1-5; tentatively, D is TRBD1 (6 bases). CDR1 and CDR2 from the germline V gene are SGHRS and YFSETQ. This CDR3 spans 15 amino acids. Between the trimmed V and J ends, which lost 4 bases and 3 bases, there was a span of 14 bases. CDR3 in DNA: TGCGCCAGCAGCCCAGGGACATCGCTCAATCAGCCCCAGCATTTT. Translated: CASSPGTSLNQPQHF.

In its sample, this clonotype was seen many times. The rearrangement uses TRBV6-1 and TRBJ2-6; TRBD1 is a possible D gene (6 bases). Germline CDR1 and CDR2: MNHNS and SASEGT. The CDR3 contains 18 residues. The germline V and J ends were trimmed by 4 bases and 0 bases, with 16 bases remaining between them. The CDR3 loop reads CASSVRDTLSSGANVLTF. CDR3 sequence (DNA): TGTGCCAGCAGTGTCCGGGACACCCTCTCCTCTGGGGCCAACGTCCTGACTTTC.

This clonotype was observed a single time. This chain joins TRBV30 and TRBJ1-1; maybe TRBD1 (5 bases). This CDR3 has 13 amino acids. V was pared by 0 bases and J by 5 bases, with 10 bases between. Germline CDR1 reads GTSNPN; CDR2 reads SVGIG (reference sequence). DNA of the CDR3: TGTGCCTGGAGTGTAGCTGGGGGAACTGAAGCTTTCTTT. Protein sequence: CAWSVAGGTEAFF.

This chain connects TRBV20-1 to TRBJ2-1; TRBD2 agrees at 8 bases. The CDR3 extends over 18 amino acids. Germline trimming cut 0 bases from V and 0 bases from J; bases unmatched to any gene: 10. Germline-derived CDR1 and CDR2 are DFQATT and SNEGSKA (reference sequence). CDR3 in amino acids: CSAREAASGLSSYNEQFF. CDR3 nucleotides: TGCAGTGCTAGAGAAGCGGCTAGCGGGTTGAGCTCCTACAATGAGCAGTTCTTC.

This clonotype was counted many times. V and J are TRBV7-6 and TRBJ2-7; D may correspond to TRBD1 or TRBD2 (5 bases each). The germline V gene encodes CDR1 SGHVS and CDR2 FNYEAQ. There are 13 residues in the CDR3. Between the trimmed V and J ends, which lost 5 bases and 0 bases, there was a span of 8 bases. The CDR3 nucleotides read TGTGCCAGCAGCCCCGGGGCCTCCTACGAGCAGTACTTC. It yields the protein CASSPGASYEQYF.